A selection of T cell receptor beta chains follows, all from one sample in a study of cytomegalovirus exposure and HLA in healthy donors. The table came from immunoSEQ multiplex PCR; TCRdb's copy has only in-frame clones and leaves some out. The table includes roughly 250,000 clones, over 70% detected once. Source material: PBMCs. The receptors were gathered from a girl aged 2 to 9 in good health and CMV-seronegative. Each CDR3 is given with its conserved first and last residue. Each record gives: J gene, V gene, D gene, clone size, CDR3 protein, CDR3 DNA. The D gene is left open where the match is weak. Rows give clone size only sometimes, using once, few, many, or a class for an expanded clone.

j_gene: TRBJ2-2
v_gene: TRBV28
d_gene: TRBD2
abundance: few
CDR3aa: CASSPFGLAGGPGTGELFF
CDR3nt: TGTGCCAGCAGTCCTTTCGGACTAGCGGGAGGGCCGGGCACCGGGGAGCTGTTTTTT

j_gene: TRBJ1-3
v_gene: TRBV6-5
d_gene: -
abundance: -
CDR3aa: CASSYSVGGSGNTIYF
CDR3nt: TGTGCCAGCAGTTACTCAGTGGGGGGCTCTGGAAACACCATATATTTT

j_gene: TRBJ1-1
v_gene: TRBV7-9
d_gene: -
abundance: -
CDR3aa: CASSDRDTFEAFF
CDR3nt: TGTGCCAGCAGCGATAGGGACACCTTTGAAGCTTTCTTT

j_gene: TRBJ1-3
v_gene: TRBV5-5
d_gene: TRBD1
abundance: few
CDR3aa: CASSLRDRGRGNTIYF
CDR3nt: TGTGCCAGCAGCCTTCGGGACAGGGGGCGAGGAAACACCATATATTTT

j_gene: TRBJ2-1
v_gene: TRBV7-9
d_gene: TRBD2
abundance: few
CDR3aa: CASSLAGGGSYNEQFF
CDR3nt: TGTGCCAGCAGCTTAGCCGGCGGGGGCTCCTACAATGAGCAGTTCTTC

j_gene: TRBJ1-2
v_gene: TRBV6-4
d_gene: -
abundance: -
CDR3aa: CASSDSMHWQEFRGYTF
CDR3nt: TGTGCCAGCAGTGACTCGATGCATTGGCAGGAATTCCGTGGCTACACCTTC

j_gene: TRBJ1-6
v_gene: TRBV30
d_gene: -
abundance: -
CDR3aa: CAWSELGERSLHF
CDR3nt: TGTGCCTGGAGTGAATTGGGCGAAAGATCCCTCCACTTT

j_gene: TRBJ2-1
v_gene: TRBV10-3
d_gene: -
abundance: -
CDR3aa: CAISAGSHNEQFF
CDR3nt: TGTGCCATCAGTGCGGGGTCTCACAATGAGCAGTTCTTC

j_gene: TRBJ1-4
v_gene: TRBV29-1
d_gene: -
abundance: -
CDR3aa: CSVGAADEKLFF
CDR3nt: TGCAGCGTTGGGGCCGCCGATGAAAAACTGTTTTTT

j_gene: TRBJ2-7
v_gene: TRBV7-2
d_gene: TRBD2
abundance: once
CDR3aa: CASRLAGKYEQYF
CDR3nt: TGTGCCAGCAGGCTAGCGGGGAAATACGAGCAGTACTTC

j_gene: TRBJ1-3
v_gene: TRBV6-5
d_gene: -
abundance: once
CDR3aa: CASSYHSSGNTIYF
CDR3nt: TGTGCCAGCAGTTATCATAGCTCTGGAAACACCATATATTTT

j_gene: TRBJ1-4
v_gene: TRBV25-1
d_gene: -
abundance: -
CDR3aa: CASSAPRVGEKLFF
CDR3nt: TGTGCCAGCAGTGCTCCGCGGGTGGGTGAAAAACTGTTTTTT

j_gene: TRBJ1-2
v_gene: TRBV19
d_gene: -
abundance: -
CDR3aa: CASSMTDSYGYTF
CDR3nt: TGTGCCAGTAGTATGACAGATTCCTATGGCTACACCTTC

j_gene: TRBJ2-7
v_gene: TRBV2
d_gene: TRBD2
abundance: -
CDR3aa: CASSTLAPYSYEQYF
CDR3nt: TGTGCCAGCAGTACACTAGCGCCTTACTCCTACGAGCAGTACTTC

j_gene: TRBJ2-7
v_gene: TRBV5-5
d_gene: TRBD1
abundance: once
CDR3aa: CASSFLTGQGQPREQYF
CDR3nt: TGTGCCAGCAGCTTTCTGACAGGACAGGGTCAACCTCGCGAGCAGTACTTC

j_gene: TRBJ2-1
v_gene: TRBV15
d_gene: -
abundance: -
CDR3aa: CATSTRVGQFF
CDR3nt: TGTGCCACCAGCACCCGCGTTGGGCAGTTCTTC

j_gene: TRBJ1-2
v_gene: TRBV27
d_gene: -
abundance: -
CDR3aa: CASSSGGGRDGYTF
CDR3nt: TGTGCCAGCAGTTCCGGGGGGGGTAGAGATGGCTACACCTTC

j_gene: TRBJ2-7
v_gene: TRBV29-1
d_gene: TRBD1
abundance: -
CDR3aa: CSVRRDRSPYEQYF
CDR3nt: TGCAGCGTTCGCCGGGACAGGTCGCCCTACGAGCAGTACTTC

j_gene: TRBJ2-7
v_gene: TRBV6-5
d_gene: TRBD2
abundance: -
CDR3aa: CASSYLAGAYEQYF
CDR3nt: TGTGCCAGCAGTTACTTAGCGGGGGCCTACGAGCAGTACTTC

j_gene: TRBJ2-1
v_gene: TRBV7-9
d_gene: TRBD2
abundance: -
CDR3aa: CASSRGGAYNEQFF
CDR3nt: TGTGCCAGCAGCCGGGGGGGGGCCTACAATGAGCAGTTCTTC